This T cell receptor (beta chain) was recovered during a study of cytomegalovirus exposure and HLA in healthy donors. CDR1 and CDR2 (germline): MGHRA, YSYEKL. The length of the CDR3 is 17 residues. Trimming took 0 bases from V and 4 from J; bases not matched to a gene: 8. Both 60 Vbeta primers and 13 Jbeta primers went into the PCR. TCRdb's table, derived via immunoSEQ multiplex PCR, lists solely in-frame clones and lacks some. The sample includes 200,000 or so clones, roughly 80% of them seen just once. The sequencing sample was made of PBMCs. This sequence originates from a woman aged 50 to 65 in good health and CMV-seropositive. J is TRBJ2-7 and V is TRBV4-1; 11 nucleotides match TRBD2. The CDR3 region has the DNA TGCGCCAGCAGCCAAGAGGTCGGGCTAGCGGGGGGTTACGAGCAGTACTTC. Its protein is CASSQEVGLAGGYEQYF.